Below, 15 T cell receptor beta chains from the same sample are listed, as sequenced in a study of blood T cell repertoires in COVID-19. Sequencing used immunoSEQ multiplex PCR; TCRdb keeps in-frame clones, though not all of them. This sample has 73,000 or so clones, with around 82% found just once. Material for sequencing was peripheral blood. Receptors originate from a man aged 50-59 years with active COVID-19.

This clone was recorded a few times. The J gene is TRBJ1-6, the V gene TRBV5-6, with TRBD1 matching over 10 bases. Per the germline V gene, CDR1 is SGHDT and CDR2 is YYEEEE. CDR3 length: 14 amino acids. J lost 6 bases, V lost 5 bases, and 2 bases had no gene match. The CDR3 DNA follows: TGTGCCAGCAGGGGGACAGGGGCTAATTCACCCCTCCACTTT. This sequence encodes CASRGTGANSPLHF.

Only one count was recorded for this clone. The chain has TRBV4-3 and TRBJ1-1, with no clear D. Germline-derived CDR1 and CDR2 are LGHNA and YSLEER. This CDR3 spans 15 amino acids. V gave up 1 base and J gave up 0 bases, with 9 bases separating them. CDR3 sequence (DNA): TGCGCCAGCAGCCAAGTGGCCGACATGAACACTGAAGCTTTCTTT. Its protein product is CASSQVADMNTEAFF.

The gene calls are TRBV15 and TRBJ1-2, with a tentative D call TRBD1 (6 bases). Trimming took off 0 bases at V and 6 bases at J, with 14 bases between the two ends. The CDR3 has 15 amino acids. Per the germline V gene, CDR1 is LNHNV and CDR2 is YYDKDF (reference sequence). CDR3 coding DNA: TGTGCCACCAGCAGAGATCGCTCAGGGGCGAATGGCTACACCTTC. This codes for CATSRDRSGANGYTF.

This clone was recorded only once. The rearrangement joins TRBV3-1 (or the pseudogene TRBV3-2) to TRBJ1-5; 7 bases are shared with TRBD1. CDR1 is LGHDT, CDR2 YNNKEL, per germline (reference sequence). The J segment lost 4 bases and the V segment lost 1 base, leaving 7 bases of the junction unmatched. This CDR3 spans 16 amino acids. In DNA, the CDR3 is TGTGCCAGCAGCCAAGTATGGTCGACAGGGAATCAGCCCCAGCATTTT. Its protein is CASSQVWSTGNQPQHF.

V is TRBV19 and J is TRBJ1-4; D is ambiguous. This CDR3 region has 14 residues. Germline assignment: CDR1 LNHDA and CDR2 SQIVND (reference sequence). Between the trimmed V and J ends, which lost 5 bases and 3 bases, there was a span of 10 bases. CDR3 sequence reads: CASSDLGANEKLFF. The CDR3 DNA sequence: TGTGCCAGTAGTGACCTCGGGGCTAATGAAAAACTGTTTTTT.

The chain combines TRBV5-5 with TRBJ2-5; tentatively, D is TRBD2 (6 bases). The CDR3 length is 15 residues. The ends were cut back, 2 bases at V and 4 bases at J, with 15 bases in the middle. The germline V gene encodes CDR1 SGHKS and CDR2 YYEKEE (reference sequence). CDR3 amino acids: CASSFSRGSRETQYF. The CDR3 DNA follows: TGTGCCAGCAGCTTTAGTCGGGGGTCAAGAGAGACCCAGTACTTC.

V usage is TRBV5-4 and J usage is TRBJ2-5; D possibly corresponds to TRBD2 (6 bases). Germline loops: CDR1 SGHNT, CDR2 YYREEE (reference sequence). V was shortened by 0 bases and J by 5 bases, with 14 bases between the two germline ends. The CDR3 contains 15 residues. Here the CDR3 DNA reads TGTGCCAGCAGCTTGGGGGCGGGGAGCGGGGAGACCCAGTACTTC. Amino acids: CASSLGAGSGETQYF.

V gene TRBV5-4 combines with J gene TRBJ2-2; the match to TRBD1 covers 9 bases. J was trimmed by 6 bases and V by 1 base; bases with no gene match: 4. Per the germline V gene, CDR1 is SGHNT and CDR2 is YYREEE (reference sequence). The CDR3 runs 15 residues. The DNA for the CDR3 is TGTGCCAGCAGCTTGAACAGGGGGCGCGCCGGGGAGCTGTTTTTT. Translating gives CASSLNRGRAGELFF.

The chain uses TRBV9 and TRBJ1-1, with 8 positions matching TRBD1. Germline loops: CDR1 SGDLS, CDR2 YYNGEE. Trimming removed 4 bases from V and 0 bases from J; junction bases left unmatched: 5. The CDR3 spans 15 residues. CDR3 sequence reads: CASSPGQDVNTEAFF. Here the CDR3 DNA reads TGTGCCAGCAGCCCGGGACAGGATGTGAACACTGAAGCTTTCTTT. The full variable domain, its missing parts supplied by reference TRBV9 and TRBJ1-1, is DSGVTQTPKHLITATGQRVTLRCSPRSGDLSVYWYQQSLDQGLQFLIQYYNGEERAKGNILERFSAQQFPDLHSELNLSSLELGDSALYFCASSPGQDVNTEAFFGQGTRLTVV.

J is TRBJ2-7 and V is TRBV27; 7 positions agree with TRBD1. Germline loops: CDR1 MNHEY, CDR2 SMNVEV (reference sequence). Trimming took 6 bases from V and 4 from J; bases not matched to a gene: 6. CDR3 length: 13 amino acids. The chain's CDR3 is CASRKTGLYEQYF. CDR3 sequence (DNA): TGTGCCAGCAGGAAGACAGGGTTGTACGAGCAGTACTTC.

The genes are TRBV7-3 and TRBJ2-2, with D tentatively TRBD2 (5 bases). V was trimmed by 2 bases and J by 6 bases, leaving 13 bases between them. This CDR3 region has 15 residues. Germline CDR1 reads SGHTA; CDR2 reads FQGTGA. CDR3 nucleotide sequence: TGTGCCAGCAGCTTATCTCGAGGGTCAGCCGGGGAGCTGTTTTTT. Amino acids: CASSLSRGSAGELFF.

This clone showed up just once. The V and J genes are TRBV25-1 and TRBJ1-1; maybe TRBD1 (5 bases). This CDR3 has 15 residues. CDR1 is MGHDK, CDR2 SYGVNS, per germline. Trimming stripped 6 bases from V and 8 bases from J, with 22 bases between. CDR3 coding DNA: TGTGCCAGCAGGCGAGTAGGCCGGGGGGGTCCGGAAGCTTTCTTT. It specifies CASRRVGRGGPEAFF.

This clone qualifies as medium-sized (0.01 to 0.1%). The rearrangement links TRBV28 to TRBJ1-1; 7 bases are a match to TRBD1. CDR1 is MDHEN, CDR2 SYDVKM, per germline. The V and J ends lost 3 bases and 6 bases, in that order; junction bases with no gene match: 7. The CDR3 is 14 amino acids. The CDR3 protein is CASSLVRGRSEAFF. CDR3 bases: TGTGCCAGCAGTTTGGTCAGGGGGAGGTCTGAAGCTTTCTTT. Together with reference TRBV28 and TRBJ1-1, the CDR3 gives the full variable domain: DVKVTQSSRYLVKRTGEKVFLECVQDMDHENMFWYRQDPGLGLRLIYFSYDVKMKEKGDIPEGYSVSREKKERFSLILESASTNQTSMYLCASSLVRGRSEAFFGQGTRLTVV.

CDR3 amino acids: CASRGQGSNEQFF. The CDR3 bases are TGTGCCAGCAGGGGACAGGGTTCGAATGAGCAGTTCTTC. This rearrangement joins TRBV6-4 to TRBJ2-1; 9 nucleotides align to TRBD1. The CDR3 runs 13 residues. With V trimmed by 6 bases and J by 7 bases, 4 bases remained unmatched. CDR1 and CDR2 from the germline V gene are MRHNA and SNTAGT.

This clone was seen more than once but under ten times. The rearrangement uses TRBV9 and TRBJ1-5; D might be TRBD1 (5 bases). There are 13 residues in the CDR3. Germline-derived CDR1 and CDR2 are SGDLS and YYNGEE. Trimming stripped 7 bases from V and 2 bases from J, with 10 bases between. The DNA for the CDR3 is TGTGCCAGCGGGCAGGGCGGCAATCAGCCCCAGCATTTT. Amino acids: CASGQGGNQPQHF.